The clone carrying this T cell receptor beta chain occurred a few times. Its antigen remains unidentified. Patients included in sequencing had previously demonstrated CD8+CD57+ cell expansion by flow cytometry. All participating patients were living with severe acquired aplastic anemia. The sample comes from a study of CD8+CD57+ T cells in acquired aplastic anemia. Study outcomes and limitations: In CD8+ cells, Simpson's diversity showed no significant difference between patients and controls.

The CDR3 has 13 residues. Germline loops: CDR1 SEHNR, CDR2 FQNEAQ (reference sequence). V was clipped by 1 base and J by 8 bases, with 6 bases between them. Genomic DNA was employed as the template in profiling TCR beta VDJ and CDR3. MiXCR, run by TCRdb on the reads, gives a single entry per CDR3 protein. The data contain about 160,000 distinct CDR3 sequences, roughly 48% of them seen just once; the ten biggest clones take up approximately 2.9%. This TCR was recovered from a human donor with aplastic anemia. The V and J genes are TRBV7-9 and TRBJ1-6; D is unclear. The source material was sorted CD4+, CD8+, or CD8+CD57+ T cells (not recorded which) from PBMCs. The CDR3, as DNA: TGTGCCAGCAGCTTAGGAAGTCATTCACCCCTCCACTTT. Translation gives CASSLGSHSPLHF.